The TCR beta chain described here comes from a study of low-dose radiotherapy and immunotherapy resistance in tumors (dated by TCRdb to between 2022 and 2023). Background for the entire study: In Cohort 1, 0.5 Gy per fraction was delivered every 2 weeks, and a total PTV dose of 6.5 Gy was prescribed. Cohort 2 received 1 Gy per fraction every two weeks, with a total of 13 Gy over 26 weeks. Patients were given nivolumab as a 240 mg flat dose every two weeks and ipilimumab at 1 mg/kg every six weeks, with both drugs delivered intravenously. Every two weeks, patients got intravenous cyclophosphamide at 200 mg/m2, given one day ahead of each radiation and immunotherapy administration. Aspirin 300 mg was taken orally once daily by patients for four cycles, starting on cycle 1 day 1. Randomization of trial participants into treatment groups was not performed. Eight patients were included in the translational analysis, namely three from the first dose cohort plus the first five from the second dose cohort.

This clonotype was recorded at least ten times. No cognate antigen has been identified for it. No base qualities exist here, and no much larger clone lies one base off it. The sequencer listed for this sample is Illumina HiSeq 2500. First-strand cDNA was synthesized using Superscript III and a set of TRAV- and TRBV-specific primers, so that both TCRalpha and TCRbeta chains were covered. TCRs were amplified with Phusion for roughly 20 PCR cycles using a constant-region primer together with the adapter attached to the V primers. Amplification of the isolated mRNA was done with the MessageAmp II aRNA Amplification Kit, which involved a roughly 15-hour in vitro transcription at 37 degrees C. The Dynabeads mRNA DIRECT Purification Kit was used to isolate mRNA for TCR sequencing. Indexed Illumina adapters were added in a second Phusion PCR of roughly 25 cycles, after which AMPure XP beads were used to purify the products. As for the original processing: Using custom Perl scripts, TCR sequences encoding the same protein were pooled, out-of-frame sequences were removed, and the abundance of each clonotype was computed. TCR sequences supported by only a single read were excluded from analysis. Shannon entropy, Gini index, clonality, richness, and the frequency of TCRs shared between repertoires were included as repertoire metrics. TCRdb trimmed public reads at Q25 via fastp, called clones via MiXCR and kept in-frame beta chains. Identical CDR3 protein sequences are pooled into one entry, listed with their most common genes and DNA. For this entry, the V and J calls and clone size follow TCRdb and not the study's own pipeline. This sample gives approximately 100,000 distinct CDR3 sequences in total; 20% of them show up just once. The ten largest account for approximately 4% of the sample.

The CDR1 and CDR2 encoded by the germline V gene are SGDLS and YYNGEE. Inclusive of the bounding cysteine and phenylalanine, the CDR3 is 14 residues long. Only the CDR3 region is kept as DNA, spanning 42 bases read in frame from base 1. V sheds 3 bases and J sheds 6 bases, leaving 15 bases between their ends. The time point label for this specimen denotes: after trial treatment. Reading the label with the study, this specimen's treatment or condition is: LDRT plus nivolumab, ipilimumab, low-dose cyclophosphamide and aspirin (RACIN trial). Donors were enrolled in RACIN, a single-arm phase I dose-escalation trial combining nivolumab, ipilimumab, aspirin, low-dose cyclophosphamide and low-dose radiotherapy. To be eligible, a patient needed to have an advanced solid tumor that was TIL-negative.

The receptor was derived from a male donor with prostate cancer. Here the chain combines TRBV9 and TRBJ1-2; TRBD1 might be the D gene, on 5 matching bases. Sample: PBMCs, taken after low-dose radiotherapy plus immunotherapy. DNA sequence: TGTGCCAGCAGCGAGGGGCTCAGGGCGGATGGCTACACCTTC. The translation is CASSEGLRADGYTF.